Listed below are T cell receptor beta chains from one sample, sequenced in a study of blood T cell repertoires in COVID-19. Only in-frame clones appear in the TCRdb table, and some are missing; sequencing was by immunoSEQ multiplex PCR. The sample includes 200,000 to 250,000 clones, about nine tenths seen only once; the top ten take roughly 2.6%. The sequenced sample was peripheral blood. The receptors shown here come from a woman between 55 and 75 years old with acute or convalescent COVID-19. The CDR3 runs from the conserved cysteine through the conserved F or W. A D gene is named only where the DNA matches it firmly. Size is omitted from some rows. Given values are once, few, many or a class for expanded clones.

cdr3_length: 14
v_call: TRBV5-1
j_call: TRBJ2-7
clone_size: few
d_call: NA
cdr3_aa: CASSLGATTYEQYF
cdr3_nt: TGCGCCAGCAGCTTGGGAGCGACCACCTACGAGCAGTACTTC

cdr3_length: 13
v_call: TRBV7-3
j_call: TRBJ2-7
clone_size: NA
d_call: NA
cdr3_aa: CASSPHPLARPYF
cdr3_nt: TGTGCCAGCAGCCCACACCCTTTGGCCAGGCCGTACTTC

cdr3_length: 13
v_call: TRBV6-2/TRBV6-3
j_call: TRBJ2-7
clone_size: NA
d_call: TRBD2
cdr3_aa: CASSLAGSYEQYF
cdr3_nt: TGTGCCAGCAGTCTAGCGGGGTCCTACGAGCAGTACTTC

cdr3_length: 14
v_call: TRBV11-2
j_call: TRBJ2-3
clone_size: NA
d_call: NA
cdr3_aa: CASSLGRGLNTQYF
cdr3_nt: TGTGCCAGCAGCTTAGGGAGGGGTTTGAATACGCAGTATTTT

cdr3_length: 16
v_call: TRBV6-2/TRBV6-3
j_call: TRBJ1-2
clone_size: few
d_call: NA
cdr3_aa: CASSSLGGRTNYGYTF
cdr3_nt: TGTGCCAGCAGCTCCCTGGGGGGGAGAACTAACTATGGCTACACCTTC

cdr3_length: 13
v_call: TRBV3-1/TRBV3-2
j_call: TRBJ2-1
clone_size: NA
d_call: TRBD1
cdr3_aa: CASSFRGMNEQFF
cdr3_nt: TGTGCCAGCAGTTTCAGGGGGATGAATGAGCAGTTCTTC

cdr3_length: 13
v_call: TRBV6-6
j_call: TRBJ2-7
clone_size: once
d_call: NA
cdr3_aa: CASSSVAGYEQYF
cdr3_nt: TGTGCCAGCAGCTCCGTGGCGGGCTACGAGCAGTACTTC

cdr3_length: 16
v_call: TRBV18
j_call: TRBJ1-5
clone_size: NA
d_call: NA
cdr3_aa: CASSPPAATSYQPQHF
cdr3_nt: TGTGCCAGCTCACCACCGGCGGCAACCTCTTATCAGCCCCAGCATTTT

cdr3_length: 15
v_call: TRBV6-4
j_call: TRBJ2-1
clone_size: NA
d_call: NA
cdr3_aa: CASSEVLGRSNEQFF
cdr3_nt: TGTGCCAGCAGTGAGGTCTTAGGAAGGAGTAATGAGCAGTTCTTC

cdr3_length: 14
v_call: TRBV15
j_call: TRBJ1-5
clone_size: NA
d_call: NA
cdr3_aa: CATSLGGLGQPQHF
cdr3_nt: TGTGCCACCAGCCTCGGGGGTCTCGGGCAGCCCCAGCATTTT

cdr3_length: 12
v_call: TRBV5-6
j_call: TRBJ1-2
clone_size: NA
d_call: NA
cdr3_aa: CASSSGNYGYTF
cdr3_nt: TGTGCCAGCAGCTCAGGAAACTATGGCTACACCTTC

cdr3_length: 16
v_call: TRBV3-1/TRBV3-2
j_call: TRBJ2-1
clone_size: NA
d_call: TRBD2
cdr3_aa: CASSQGPLAGEGEQFF
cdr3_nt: TGTGCCAGCAGCCAAGGGCCGCTAGCGGGGGAGGGGGAGCAGTTCTTC

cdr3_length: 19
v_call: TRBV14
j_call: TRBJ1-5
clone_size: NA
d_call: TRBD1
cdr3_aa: CASSQAPGRGQRSNQPQHF
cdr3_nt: TGTGCCAGCAGCCAAGCCCCAGGCAGGGGGCAGAGAAGCAATCAGCCCCAGCATTTT

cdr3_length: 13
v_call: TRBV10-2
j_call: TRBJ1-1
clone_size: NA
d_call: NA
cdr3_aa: CASSRDTNTEAFF
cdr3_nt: TGCGCCAGCAGTCGGGATACGAACACTGAAGCTTTCTTT

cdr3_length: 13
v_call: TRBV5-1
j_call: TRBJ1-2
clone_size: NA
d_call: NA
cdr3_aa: CASSSDSTYGYTF
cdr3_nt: TGCGCCAGCAGCTCGGACAGCACTTATGGCTACACCTTC

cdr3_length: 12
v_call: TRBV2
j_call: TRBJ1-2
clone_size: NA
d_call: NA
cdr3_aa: CASREVILGYTF
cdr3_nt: TGTGCCAGCCGCGAGGTTATCCTTGGCTACACCTTC

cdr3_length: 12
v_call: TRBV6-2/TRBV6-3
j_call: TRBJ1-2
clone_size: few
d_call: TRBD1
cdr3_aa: CASSFIGQAVTF
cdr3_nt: TGTGCCAGCAGTTTTATCGGACAGGCCGTCACCTTC

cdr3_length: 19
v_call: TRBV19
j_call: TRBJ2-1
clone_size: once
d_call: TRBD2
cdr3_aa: CASSLDGDSGGGSYNEQFF
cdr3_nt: TGTGCCAGTAGTCTCGACGGGGATAGCGGGGGAGGCTCCTACAATGAGCAGTTCTTC

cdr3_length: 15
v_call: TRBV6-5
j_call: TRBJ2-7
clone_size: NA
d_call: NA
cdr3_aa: CASRLGLHLTYEQYF
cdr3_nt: TGTGCCAGCAGACTTGGACTGCACCTAACCTACGAGCAGTACTTC

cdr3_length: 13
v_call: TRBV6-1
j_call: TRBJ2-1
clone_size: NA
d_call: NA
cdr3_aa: CASSDQGGDEQFF
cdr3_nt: TGTGCCAGCAGTGACCAAGGGGGAGATGAGCAGTTCTTC

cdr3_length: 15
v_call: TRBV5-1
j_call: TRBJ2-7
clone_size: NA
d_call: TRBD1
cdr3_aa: CASSLGDRGTDEQYF
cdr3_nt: TGCGCCAGCAGCTTGGGGGACAGGGGGACCGACGAGCAGTACTTC

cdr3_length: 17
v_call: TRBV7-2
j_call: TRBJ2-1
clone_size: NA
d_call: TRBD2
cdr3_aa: CASSLVGLAGRYNEQFF
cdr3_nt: TGTGCCAGCAGCTTAGTGGGACTAGCGGGAAGATACAATGAGCAGTTCTTC

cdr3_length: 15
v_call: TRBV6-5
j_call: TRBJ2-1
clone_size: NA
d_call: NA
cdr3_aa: CASSYSQAQGFEQFF
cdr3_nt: TGTGCCAGCAGTTACTCCCAGGCCCAGGGATTTGAGCAGTTCTTC

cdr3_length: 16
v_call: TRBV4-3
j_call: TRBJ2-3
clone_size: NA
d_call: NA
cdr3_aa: CASSQDGGSSTDTQYF
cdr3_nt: TGCGCCAGCAGCCAAGATGGGGGCAGTAGCACAGATACGCAGTATTTT

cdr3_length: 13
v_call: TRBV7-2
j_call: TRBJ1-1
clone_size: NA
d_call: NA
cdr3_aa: CASSLRENTEAFF
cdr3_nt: TGTGCCAGCAGCTTAAGAGAGAACACTGAAGCTTTCTTT

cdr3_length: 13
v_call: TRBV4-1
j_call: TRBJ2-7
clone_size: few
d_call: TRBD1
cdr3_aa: CASSHHDRVEQYF
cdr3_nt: TGCGCCAGCAGCCACCATGACAGGGTCGAGCAGTACTTC

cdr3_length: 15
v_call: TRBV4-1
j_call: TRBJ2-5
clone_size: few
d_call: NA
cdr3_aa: CASSPERQGSETQYF
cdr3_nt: TGCGCCAGCAGCCCCGAGAGGCAGGGATCTGAGACCCAGTACTTC

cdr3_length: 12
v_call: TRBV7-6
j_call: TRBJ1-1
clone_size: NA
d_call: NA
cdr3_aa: CASSSGQFEAFF
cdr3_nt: TGTGCCAGCAGCTCGGGACAATTTGAAGCTTTCTTT

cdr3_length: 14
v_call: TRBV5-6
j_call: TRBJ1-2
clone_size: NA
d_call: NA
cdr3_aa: CASSLGRGDNGYTF
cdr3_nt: TGTGCCAGCAGCTTGGGTCGGGGGGACAATGGCTACACCTTC

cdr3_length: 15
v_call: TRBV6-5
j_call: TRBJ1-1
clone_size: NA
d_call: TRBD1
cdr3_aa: CASSYSQGGRTEAFF
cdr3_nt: TGTGCCAGCAGTTACTCGCAAGGGGGCAGGACTGAAGCTTTCTTT

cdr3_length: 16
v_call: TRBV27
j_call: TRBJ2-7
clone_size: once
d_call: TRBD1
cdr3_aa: CASSFQRGRGSYEQYF
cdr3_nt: TGTGCCAGCAGTTTTCAACGGGGCAGGGGGAGCTACGAGCAGTACTTC

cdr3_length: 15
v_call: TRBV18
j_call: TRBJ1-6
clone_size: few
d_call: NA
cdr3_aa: CASSSRTVLNSPLHF
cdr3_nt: TGTGCCAGCTCATCCCGGACAGTCCTAAATTCACCCCTCCACTTT

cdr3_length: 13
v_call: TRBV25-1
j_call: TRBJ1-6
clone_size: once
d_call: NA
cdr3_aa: CASSSTQNSPLHF
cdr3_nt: TGTGCCAGCAGTAGCACACAGAATTCACCCCTCCACTTT

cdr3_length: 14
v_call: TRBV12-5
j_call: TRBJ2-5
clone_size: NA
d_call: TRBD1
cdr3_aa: CASGLRARGETQYF
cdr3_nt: TGTGCTAGTGGTTTGAGGGCCAGGGGGGAGACCCAGTACTTC

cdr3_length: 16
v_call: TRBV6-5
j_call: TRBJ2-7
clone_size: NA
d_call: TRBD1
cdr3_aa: CASSYGSQGVIYEQYF
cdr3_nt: TGTGCCAGCAGTTACGGATCGCAGGGGGTTATCTACGAGCAGTACTTC

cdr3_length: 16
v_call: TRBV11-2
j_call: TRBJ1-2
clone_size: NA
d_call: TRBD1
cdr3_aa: CASSSTGTGQYYGYTF
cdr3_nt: TGTGCCAGCAGCTCCACCGGGACAGGGCAATACTATGGCTACACCTTC

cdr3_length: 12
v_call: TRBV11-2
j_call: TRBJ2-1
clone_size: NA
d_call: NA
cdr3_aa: CASSLDLTEQFF
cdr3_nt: TGTGCCAGCAGCTTAGATCTGACAGAGCAGTTCTTC

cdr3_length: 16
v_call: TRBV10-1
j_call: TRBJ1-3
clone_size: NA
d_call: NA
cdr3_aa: CASSPGNLHSGNTIYF
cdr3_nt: TGCGCCAGCAGCCCAGGAAACCTCCACTCTGGAAACACCATATATTTT

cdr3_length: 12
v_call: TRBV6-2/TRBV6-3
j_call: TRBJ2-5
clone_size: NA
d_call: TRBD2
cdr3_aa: CASSPQEREKYF
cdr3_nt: TGTGCCAGCAGTCCACAGGAGCGGGAGAAGTACTTC

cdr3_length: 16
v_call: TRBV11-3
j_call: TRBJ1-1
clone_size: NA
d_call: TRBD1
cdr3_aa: CASSLRTGSVNTEAFF
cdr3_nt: TGTGCCAGCAGCTTACGGACAGGGTCAGTGAACACTGAAGCTTTCTTT

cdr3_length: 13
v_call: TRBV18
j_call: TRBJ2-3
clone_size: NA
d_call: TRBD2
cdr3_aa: CASSGLATDTQYF
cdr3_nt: TGTGCCAGCTCAGGACTAGCTACAGATACGCAGTATTTT

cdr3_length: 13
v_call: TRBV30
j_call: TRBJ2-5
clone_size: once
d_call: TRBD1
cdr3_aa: CARRDRPKETQYF
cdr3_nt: TGTGCCCGCCGGGACAGACCAAAAGAGACCCAGTACTTC

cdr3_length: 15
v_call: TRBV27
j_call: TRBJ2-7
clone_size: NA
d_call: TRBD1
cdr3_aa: CASSRKTGAAYEQYF
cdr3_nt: TGTGCCAGCAGCCGGAAGACAGGGGCCGCCTACGAGCAGTACTTC

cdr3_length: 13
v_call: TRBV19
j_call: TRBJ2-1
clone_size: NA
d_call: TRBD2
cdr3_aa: CAISREGRNEQFF
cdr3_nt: TGTGCCATCTCGCGGGAGGGGCGAAATGAGCAGTTCTTC

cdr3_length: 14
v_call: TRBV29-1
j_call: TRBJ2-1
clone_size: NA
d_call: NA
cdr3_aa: CSVTMRGSTGEQFF
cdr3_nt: TGCAGCGTAACTATGAGGGGGAGTACCGGTGAGCAGTTCTTC

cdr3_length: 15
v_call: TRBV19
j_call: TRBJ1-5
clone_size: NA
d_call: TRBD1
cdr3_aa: CASRSTGGANQPQHF
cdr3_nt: TGTGCCAGTAGATCGACAGGGGGGGCCAATCAGCCCCAGCATTTT

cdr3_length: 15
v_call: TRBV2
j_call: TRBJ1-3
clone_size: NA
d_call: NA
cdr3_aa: CASRKWESSGNTIYF
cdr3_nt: TGTGCCAGCAGGAAGTGGGAGAGCTCTGGAAACACCATATATTTT

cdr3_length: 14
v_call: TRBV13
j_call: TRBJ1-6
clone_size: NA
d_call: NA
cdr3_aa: CASLKRAEGSPLHF
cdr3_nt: TGTGCCAGCCTCAAAAGGGCCGAGGGTTCACCCCTCCACTTT

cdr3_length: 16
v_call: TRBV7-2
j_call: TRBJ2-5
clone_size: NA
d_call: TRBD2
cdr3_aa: CASSLGDSGRKETQYF
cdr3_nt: TGTGCCAGCAGCCTGGGGGATAGCGGGAGGAAAGAGACCCAGTACTTC

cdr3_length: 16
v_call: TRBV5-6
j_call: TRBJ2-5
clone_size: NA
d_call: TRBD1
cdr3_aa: CASSSLGQGAGWTQYF
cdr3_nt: TGTGCCAGCAGCTCCCTCGGGCAGGGGGCGGGGTGGACCCAGTACTTC

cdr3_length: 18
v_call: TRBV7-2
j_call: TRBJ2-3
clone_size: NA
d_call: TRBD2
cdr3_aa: CASSLAGLAGSSTDTQYF
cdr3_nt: TGTGCCAGCAGCTTAGCCGGACTAGCGGGGTCTAGCACAGATACGCAGTATTTT

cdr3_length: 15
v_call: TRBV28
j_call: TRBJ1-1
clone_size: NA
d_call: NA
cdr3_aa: CASSPLNRVDTEAFF
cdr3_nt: TGTGCCAGCAGCCCTCTAAACAGGGTGGACACTGAAGCTTTCTTT

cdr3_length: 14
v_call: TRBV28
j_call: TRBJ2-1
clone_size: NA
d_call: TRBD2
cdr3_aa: CASSTSGRWNEQFF
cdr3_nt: TGTGCCAGCAGTACTAGCGGGAGATGGAATGAGCAGTTCTTC

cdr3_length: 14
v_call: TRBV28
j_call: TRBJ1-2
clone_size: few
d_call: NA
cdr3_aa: CASSFVDSQYGYTF
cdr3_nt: TGTGCCAGCAGTTTTGTCGACAGCCAATATGGCTACACCTTC

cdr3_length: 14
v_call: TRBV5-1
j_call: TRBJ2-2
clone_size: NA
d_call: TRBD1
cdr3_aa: CATSQGAITGELFF
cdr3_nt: TGCGCCACCAGCCAGGGGGCTATCACCGGGGAGCTGTTTTTT